The clone carrying this T cell receptor beta chain was detected only a few times. Repertoires were generated with immunoSEQ multiplex PCR, while TCRdb's copy carries only in-frame clones and drops some. The data hold some 380,000 clones, with around 90% observed a single time. The germline V and J ends were trimmed by 0 bases and 10 bases, with 17 bases remaining between them. Germline V gene lookup returns CDR1 SGHDT and CDR2 YYEEEE. This CDR3 comprises 16 residues. The entry originates in a study of blood T cell repertoires in COVID-19. Sequencing input: PBMCs or T cells enriched from blood (not recorded which). V usage is TRBV5-6 and J usage is TRBJ1-6; D uncertain. The TCR sequence derives from a woman aged 40 to 50 with acute COVID-19. CDR3 amino acids: CASSLGSVRRRSPLHF. The CDR3 nucleotides read TGTGCCAGCAGCTTGGGTTCGGTCAGGAGGAGGTCACCCCTCCACTTT.